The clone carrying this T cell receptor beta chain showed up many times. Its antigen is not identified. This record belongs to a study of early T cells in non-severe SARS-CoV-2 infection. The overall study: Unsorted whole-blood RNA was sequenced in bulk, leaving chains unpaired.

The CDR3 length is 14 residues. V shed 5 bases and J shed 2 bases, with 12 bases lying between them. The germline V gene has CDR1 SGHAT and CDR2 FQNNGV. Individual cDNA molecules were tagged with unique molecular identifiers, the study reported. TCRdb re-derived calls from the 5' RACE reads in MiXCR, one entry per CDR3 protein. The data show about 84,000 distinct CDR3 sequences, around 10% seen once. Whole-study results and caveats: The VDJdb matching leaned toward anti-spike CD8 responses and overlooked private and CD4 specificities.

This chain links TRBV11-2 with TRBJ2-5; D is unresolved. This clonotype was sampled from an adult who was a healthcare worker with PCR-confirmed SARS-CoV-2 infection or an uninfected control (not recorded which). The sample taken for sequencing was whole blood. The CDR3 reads CASSADLGQETQYF. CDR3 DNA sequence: TGTGCCAGCAGCGCTGACCTGGGACAAGAGACCCAGTACTTC.